This T cell receptor beta chain was captured by sequencing in a study of blood T cell repertoires in COVID-19. This clone was recorded only once. TCRdb's table, derived via immunoSEQ multiplex PCR, lists solely in-frame clones and lacks some. The sample shows under 140,000 clones, roughly 87% of them seen only once. In germline, CDR1 is SNHLY, CDR2 FYNNEI. The CDR3 is 15 amino acids. V was cut by 2 bases and J by 0 bases, with 9 bases left in between. Sample: peripheral blood. The chain has TRBV2 and TRBJ2-3; tentatively, D is TRBD1 (5 bases). This clonotype was obtained from a human donor in a cohort sampled during active COVID-19. CDR3 sequence: CASSEQGSSTDTQYF. The CDR3 nucleotides read TGTGCCAGCAGTGAACAGGGAAGTAGCACAGATACGCAGTATTTT. Filled out from reference TRBV2 and TRBJ2-3, the complete variable domain reads EPEVTQTPSHQVTQMGQEVILRCVPISNHLYFYWYRQILGQKVEFLVSFYNNEISEKSEIFDDQFSVERPDGSNFTLKIRSTKLEDSAMYFCASSEQGSSTDTQYFGPGTRLTVL.